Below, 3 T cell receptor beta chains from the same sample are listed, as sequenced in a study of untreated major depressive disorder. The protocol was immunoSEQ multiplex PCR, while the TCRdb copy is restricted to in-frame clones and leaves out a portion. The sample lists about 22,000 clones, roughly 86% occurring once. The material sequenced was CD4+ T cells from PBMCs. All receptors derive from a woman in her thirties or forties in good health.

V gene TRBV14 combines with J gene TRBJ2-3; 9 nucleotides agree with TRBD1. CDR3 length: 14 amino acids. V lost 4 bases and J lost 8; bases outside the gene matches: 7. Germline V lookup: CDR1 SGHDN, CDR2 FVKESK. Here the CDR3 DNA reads TGTGCCAGCAGCCTCGGGGGACAGGGAGGTACGCAGTATTTT. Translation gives CASSLGGQGGTQYF.

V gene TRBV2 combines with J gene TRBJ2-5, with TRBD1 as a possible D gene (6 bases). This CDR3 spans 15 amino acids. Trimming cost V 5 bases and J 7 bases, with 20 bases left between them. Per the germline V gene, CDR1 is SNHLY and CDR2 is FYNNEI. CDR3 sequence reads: CASSPTRTERVTQYF. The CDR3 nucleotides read TGTGCCAGCAGTCCAACGCGGACAGAAAGGGTGACCCAGTACTTC.

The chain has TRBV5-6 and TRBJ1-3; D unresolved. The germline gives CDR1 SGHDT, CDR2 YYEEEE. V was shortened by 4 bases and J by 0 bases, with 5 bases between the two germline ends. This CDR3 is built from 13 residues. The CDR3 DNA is TGTGCCAGCAGCCGGATCTCTGGAAACACCATATATTTT. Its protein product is CASSRISGNTIYF. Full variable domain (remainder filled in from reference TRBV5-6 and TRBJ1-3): DAGVTQSPTHLIKTRGQQVTLRCSPKSGHDTVSWYQQALGQGPQFIFQYYEEEERQRGNFPDRFSGHQFPNYSSELNVNALLLGDSALYLCASSRISGNTIYFGEGSWLTVV.